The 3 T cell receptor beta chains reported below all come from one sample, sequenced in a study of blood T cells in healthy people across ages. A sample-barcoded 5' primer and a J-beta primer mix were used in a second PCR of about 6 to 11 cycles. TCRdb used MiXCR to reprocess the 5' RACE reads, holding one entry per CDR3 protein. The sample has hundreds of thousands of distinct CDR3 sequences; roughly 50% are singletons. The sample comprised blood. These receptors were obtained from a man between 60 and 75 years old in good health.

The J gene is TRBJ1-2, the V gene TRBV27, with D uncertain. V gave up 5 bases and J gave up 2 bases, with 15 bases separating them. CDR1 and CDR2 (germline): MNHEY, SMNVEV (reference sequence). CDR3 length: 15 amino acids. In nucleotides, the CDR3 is TGTGCCAGCAGTCTTACCTCGCCTACGAACTATGGCTACACCTTC. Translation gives CASSLTSPTNYGYTF.

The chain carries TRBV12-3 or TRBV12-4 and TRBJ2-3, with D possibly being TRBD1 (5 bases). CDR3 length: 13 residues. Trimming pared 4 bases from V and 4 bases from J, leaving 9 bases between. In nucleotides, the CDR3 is TGTGCCAGCAGTTGGGGCCCGTCAGATACGCAGTATTTT. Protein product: CASSWGPSDTQYF.

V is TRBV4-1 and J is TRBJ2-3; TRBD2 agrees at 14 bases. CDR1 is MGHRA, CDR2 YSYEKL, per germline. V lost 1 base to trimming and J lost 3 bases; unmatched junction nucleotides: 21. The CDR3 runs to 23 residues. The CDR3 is CASSQGTGQTGLAGGVRTDTQYF. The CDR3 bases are TGCGCCAGCAGCCAAGGGACGGGACAGACAGGACTAGCGGGGGGTGTAAGGACAGATACGCAGTATTTT.